Listed below are T cell receptor beta chains from one sample, sequenced in a study of CD8+CD57+ T cells in acquired aplastic anemia. Using its own MiXCR run on the reads, TCRdb lists one record per CDR3 protein. The table records around 42,000 distinct CDR3 sequences, approximately 63% of them present only once. Sequencing input: sorted CD4+, CD8+, or CD8+CD57+ T cells (not recorded which) from PBMCs. These receptors were collected from a human donor with aplastic anemia. CDR3s include the opening cysteine and the closing phenylalanine or tryptophan. The order of the fields is D gene, V gene, J gene, clone size, CDR3 protein, CDR3 DNA. A D gene is named only where the DNA matches it firmly. Size is stated for part of the rows, as once, few or many counts, or as a class when the clone is expanded.

>TRBD2|TRBV30|TRBJ2-2|.
CAWSHDPGLAIGELFF
TGTGCCTGGAGTCACGACCCGGGACTAGCTATCGGGGAGCTGTTTTTT
>.|TRBV7-9|TRBJ1-2|.
CASSFGGDYGYTF
TGTGCCAGCAGCTTCGGGGGGGACTATGGCTACACCTTC
>.|TRBV15|TRBJ1-2|once
CATSRESSTAQYGYTF
TGTGCCACCAGCAGAGAGTCTTCAACAGCACAATATGGCTACACCTTC
>.|TRBV2|TRBJ2-1|once
CASGVQPLDEQFF
TGTGCCAGCGGGGTGCAACCTCTCGATGAGCAGTTCTTC
>.|TRBV24-1|TRBJ1-2|once
CATSEEGTYGYTF
TGTGCCACCAGTGAGGAGGGAACCTATGGCTACACCTTC
>.|TRBV6-1|TRBJ1-4|.
CASSEVINEKLFF
TGTGCCAGCAGTGAAGTAATTAATGAAAAACTGTTTTTT
>.|TRBV6-2/TRBV6-3|TRBJ1-5|.
CASSYGSAGIGEQPQHF
TGTGCCAGCAGTTACGGGTCGGCAGGGATTGGGGAACAGCCCCAGCATTTT
>.|TRBV7-3|TRBJ2-2|.
CASSLNRAGELFF
TGTGCCAGCAGCTTGAACAGGGCCGGGGAGCTGTTTTTT
>.|TRBV20-1|TRBJ2-3|.
CSARVASFHTDTQYF
TGCAGTGCTAGAGTCGCTAGCTTTCACACAGATACGCAGTATTTT
>TRBD1|TRBV4-1|TRBJ2-7|.
CASRSGTGAYEQYF
TGCGCCAGCAGGTCCGGGACAGGTGCCTACGAGCAGTACTTC
>.|TRBV29-1|TRBJ2-1|.
CSAISNNEQFF
TGCAGCGCCATCTCCAACAATGAGCAGTTCTTC
>TRBD2|TRBV18|TRBJ2-5|.
CASSLRELETQYF
TGTGCCAGCAGTTTGCGGGAGCTCGAGACCCAGTACTTC
>.|TRBV6-5|TRBJ2-7|many
CASSYNFYEQYF
TGTGCCAGCAGTTACAACTTCTACGAGCAGTACTTC
>TRBD2|TRBV5-1|TRBJ2-5|many
CASSLTSGAQETQYF
TGCGCCAGCAGCTTGACTAGCGGGGCACAAGAGACCCAGTACTTC
>TRBD2|TRBV7-8|TRBJ2-5|many
CASSPRTSGSQETQYF
TGTGCCAGCAGCCCCCGGACTAGCGGTTCACAAGAGACCCAGTACTTC
>TRBD1|TRBV7-9|TRBJ2-6|.
CASVGQGDGANVLTF
TGTGCCAGCGTTGGACAGGGGGACGGGGCCAACGTCCTGACTTTC
>.|TRBV6-5|TRBJ1-5|.
CASSYTTGGDQPQHF
TGTGCCAGCAGTTACACGACAGGCGGCGATCAGCCCCAGCATTTT
>.|TRBV7-9|TRBJ2-7|.
CASTYTTYEQHF
TGTGCCAGCACCTACACAACGTACGAGCAGCACTTC
>.|TRBV10-3|TRBJ2-7|.
CAISELSYEQYF
TGTGCCATCAGTGAGCTTTCCTACGAGCAGTACTTC
>TRBD1|TRBV15|TRBJ1-1|.
CATSSQDRVGVTEAFF
TGTGCCACCAGCTCCCAGGACAGGGTAGGTGTCACTGAAGCTTTCTTT
>.|TRBV7-3|TRBJ1-1|.
CASSSRTGTEAFF
TGTGCCAGCAGCTCTCGAACCGGGACTGAAGCTTTCTTT
>.|TRBV29-1|TRBJ2-7|.
CSVETGRDEQYF
TGCAGCGTTGAAACAGGGAGGGACGAGCAGTACTTC
>.|TRBV19|TRBJ1-5|many
CASSVQDQPQHF
TGTGCCAGTAGTGTGCAGGATCAGCCCCAGCATTTT
>.|TRBV7-3|TRBJ1-2|.
CASSLSARGTYGYTF
TGTGCCAGCAGCTTAAGTGCTAGAGGGACATATGGCTACACCTTC
>.|TRBV4-3|TRBJ1-5|.
CASSQDRFSNQPQHF
TGCGCCAGCAGCCAAGATCGGTTTAGCAATCAGCCCCAGCATTTT
>.|TRBV2|TRBJ1-2|.
CASSVPSQGNYGYTF
TGTGCCAGCAGTGTACCCTCGCAGGGAAACTATGGCTACACCTTC
>.|TRBV10-3|TRBJ2-7|.
CAISAPTSSYGQYF
TGTGCCATCAGTGCTCCTACGAGTAGCTACGGGCAGTACTTC
>TRBD2|TRBV12-3/TRBV12-4|TRBJ2-1|.
CASSLSLQPGGQQYSFF
TGTGCCAGCAGTTTAAGTCTTCAGCCGGGGGGGCAGCAATATAGTTTCTTC
>.|TRBV6-2/TRBV6-3|TRBJ2-1|.
CASTLGGRIGEQFF
TGTGCCAGCACTTTGGGAGGACGTATAGGTGAGCAGTTCTTC
>.|TRBV10-3|TRBJ2-1|.
CAISDPRRGSSYNEQFF
TGTGCCATCAGTGACCCGAGGAGGGGGAGCTCCTACAATGAGCAGTTCTTC
>.|TRBV15|TRBJ2-5|few
CATSRAGETQYF
TGTGCCACCAGCAGAGCGGGAGAGACCCAGTACTTC
>.|TRBV15|TRBJ1-2|few
CATSRRGADGYTF
TGTGCCACCAGCAGAAGGGGGGCTGATGGCTACACCTTC
>TRBD1|TRBV29-1|TRBJ2-7|.
CSVGRGQGEEQYF
TGCAGCGTTGGGAGGGGACAGGGTGAAGAGCAGTACTTC
>TRBD1|TRBV6-6|TRBJ2-7|many
CASSSQGHSYEQYF
TGTGCCAGCAGTTCACAGGGGCACTCCTACGAGCAGTACTTC
>.|TRBV19|TRBJ2-1|.
CASSSSQSSEQFF
TGTGCCAGTAGTTCCAGTCAGTCAAGTGAGCAGTTCTTC
>TRBD2|TRBV2|TRBJ2-7|.
CASSVRGGFYEQYF
TGTGCCAGCAGTGTTCGGGGGGGCTTTTACGAGCAGTACTTC
>.|TRBV2|TRBJ2-4|many
CASSEVGRNIQYF
TGTGCCAGCAGTGAAGTGGGGCGGAACATTCAGTACTTC
>.|TRBV9|TRBJ1-1|.
CASSPRARSSNTEAFF
TGTGCCAGCAGCCCTCGGGCACGCTCTTCGAACACTGAAGCTTTCTTT
>TRBD1|TRBV20-1|TRBJ2-7|.
CSARDPRGPSEQYF
TGCAGTGCTAGAGATCCCAGGGGGCCCTCCGAGCAGTACTTC
>.|TRBV7-2|TRBJ2-5|.
CASSLSNLGQQETQYF
TGTGCCAGCAGCTTGTCCAATCTGGGGCAGCAAGAGACCCAGTACTTC
>TRBD1|TRBV7-9|TRBJ1-3|.
CASSLGQRSGNTIYF
TGTGCCAGCAGCTTGGGACAGAGGAGTGGAAACACCATATATTTT
>.|TRBV19|TRBJ1-5|.
CASSILASGDQGQPQHF
TGTGCCAGTAGTATATTGGCCTCCGGGGATCAAGGTCAGCCCCAGCATTTT
>.|TRBV5-1|TRBJ2-1|many
CASSFRTVMSSYNEQFF
TGCGCCAGCAGCTTCCGGACAGTAATGAGCTCCTACAATGAGCAGTTCTTC
>TRBD2|TRBV25-1|TRBJ2-5|.
CASSKYGSASSGGDETQYF
TGTGCCAGCAGTAAATATGGGTCCGCCTCTAGCGGGGGGGATGAGACCCAGTACTTC
>.|TRBV7-8|TRBJ2-1|many
CASSLMGYDEQFF
TGTGCCAGCAGCTTAATGGGCTACGATGAGCAGTTCTTC
>TRBD2|TRBV29-1|TRBJ2-7|once
CSVRDNTGRDEQYF
TGCAGCGTCCGGGATAATACTGGGAGGGACGAGCAGTACTTC
>.|TRBV6-1|TRBJ1-2|.
CASRAGPYGYTF
TGTGCCAGCAGGGCGGGCCCATATGGCTACACCTTC
>.|TRBV15|TRBJ1-2|.
CATSSRQFYGYTF
TGTGCCACCAGCAGCAGACAGTTCTATGGCTACACCTTC
>.|TRBV10-1|TRBJ1-5|.
CASKVNQPQHF
TGCGCCAGTAAGGTCAATCAGCCCCAGCATTTT
>.|TRBV7-9|TRBJ2-5|.
CASSPRQLEETQYF
TGTGCCAGCAGCCCGAGGCAGTTGGAAGAGACCCAGTACTTC
>.|TRBV4-1|TRBJ2-7|few
CASSQAGTTYEQYF
TGCGCCAGCAGCCAAGCCGGTACTACCTACGAGCAGTACTTC
>.|TRBV7-2|TRBJ2-7|few
CASSLDSGEQYF
TGTGCCAGCAGCTTAGATTCGGGCGAGCAGTACTTC
>.|TRBV18|TRBJ2-1|many
CASSLYRDEQFF
TGTGCCAGCTCACTATACAGGGATGAGCAGTTCTTC
>TRBD1|TRBV20-1|TRBJ2-7|many
CSATGVSGYEQYF
TGCAGTGCAACAGGGGTCTCGGGCTACGAGCAGTACTTC
>TRBD1|TRBV4-3|TRBJ1-2|.
CASSTDRGGYGYTF
TGCGCCAGCAGCACCGACAGGGGTGGCTATGGCTACACCTTC